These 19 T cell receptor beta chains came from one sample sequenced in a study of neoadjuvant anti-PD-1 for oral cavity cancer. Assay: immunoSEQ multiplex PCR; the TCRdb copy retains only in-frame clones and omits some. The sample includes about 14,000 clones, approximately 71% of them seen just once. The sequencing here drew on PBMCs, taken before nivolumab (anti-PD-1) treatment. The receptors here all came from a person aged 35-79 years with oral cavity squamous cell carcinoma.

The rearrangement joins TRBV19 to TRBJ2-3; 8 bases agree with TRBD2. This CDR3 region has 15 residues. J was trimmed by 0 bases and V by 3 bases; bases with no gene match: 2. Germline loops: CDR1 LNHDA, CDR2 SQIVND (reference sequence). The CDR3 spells CASSIRGGSTDTQYF. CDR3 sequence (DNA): TGTGCCAGTAGTATTCGGGGGGGAAGCACAGATACGCAGTATTTT.

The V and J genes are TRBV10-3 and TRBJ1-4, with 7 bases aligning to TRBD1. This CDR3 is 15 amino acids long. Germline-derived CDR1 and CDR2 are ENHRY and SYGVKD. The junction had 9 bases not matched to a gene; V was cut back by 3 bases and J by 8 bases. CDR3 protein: CAISDRGKVSEKLFF. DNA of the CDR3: TGTGCCATCAGTGACAGGGGGAAAGTATCCGAAAAACTGTTTTTT.

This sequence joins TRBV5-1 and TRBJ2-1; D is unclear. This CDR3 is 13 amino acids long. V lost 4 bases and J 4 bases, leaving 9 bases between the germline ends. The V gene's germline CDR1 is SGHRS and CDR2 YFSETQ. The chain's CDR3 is CASSLSQYNEQFF. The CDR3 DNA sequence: TGCGCCAGCAGCCTAAGTCAGTACAATGAGCAGTTCTTC.

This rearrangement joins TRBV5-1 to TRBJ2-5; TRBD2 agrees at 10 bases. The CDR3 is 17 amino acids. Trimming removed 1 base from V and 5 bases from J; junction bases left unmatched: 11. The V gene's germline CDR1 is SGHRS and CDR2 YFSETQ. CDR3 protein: CASSLNRPRAGGETQYF. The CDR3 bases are TGCGCCAGCAGCTTGAATAGACCTAGAGCGGGAGGGGAGACCCAGTACTTC.

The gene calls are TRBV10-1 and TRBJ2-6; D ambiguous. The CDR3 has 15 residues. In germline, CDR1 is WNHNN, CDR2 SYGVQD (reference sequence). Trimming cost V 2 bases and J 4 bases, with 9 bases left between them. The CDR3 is CASSEGPSGANVLTF. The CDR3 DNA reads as TGCGCCAGCAGTGAGGGCCCCTCGGGGGCCAACGTCCTGACTTTC.

The CDR3 spells CASRPTGSKNYGYTF. CDR3 bases: TGTGCCAGCAGGCCGACAGGGTCCAAAAACTATGGCTACACCTTC. The J gene is TRBJ1-2, the V gene TRBV28; 7 positions match TRBD1. Per germline, CDR1 MDHEN and CDR2 SYDVKM. J lost 2 bases, V lost 6 bases, and 9 bases had no gene match. The CDR3 consists of 15 residues.

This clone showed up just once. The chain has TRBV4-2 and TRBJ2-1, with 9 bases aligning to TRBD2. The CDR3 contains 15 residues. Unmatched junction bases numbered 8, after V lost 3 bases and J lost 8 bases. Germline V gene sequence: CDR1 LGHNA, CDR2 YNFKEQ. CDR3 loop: CASSHPGTSNDEQFF. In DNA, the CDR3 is TGTGCCAGCAGCCACCCCGGGACTAGCAACGATGAGCAGTTCTTC.

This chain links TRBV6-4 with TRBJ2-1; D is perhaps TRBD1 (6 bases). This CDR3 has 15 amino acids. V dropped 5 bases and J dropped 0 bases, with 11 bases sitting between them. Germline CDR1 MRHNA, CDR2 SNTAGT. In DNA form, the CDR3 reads TGTGCCAGCAGTCCCAGGGGCAACTCCTACAATGAGCAGTTCTTC. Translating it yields CASSPRGNSYNEQFF.

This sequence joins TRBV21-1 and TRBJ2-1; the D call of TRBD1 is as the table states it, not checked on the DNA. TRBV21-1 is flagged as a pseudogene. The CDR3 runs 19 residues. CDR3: CASTERGSRGGNSYNEQFF. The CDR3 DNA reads TGTGCCAGCACCGAAAGGGGGTCAAGAGGGGGCAACTCCTACAATGAGCAGTTCTTC.

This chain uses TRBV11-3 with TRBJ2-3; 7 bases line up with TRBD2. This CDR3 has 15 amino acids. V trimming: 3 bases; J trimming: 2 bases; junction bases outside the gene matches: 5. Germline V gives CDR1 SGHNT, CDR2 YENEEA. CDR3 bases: TGTGCCAGCAGCTTGACTAGCTGGTCCACAGATACGCAGTATTTT. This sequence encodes CASSLTSWSTDTQYF.

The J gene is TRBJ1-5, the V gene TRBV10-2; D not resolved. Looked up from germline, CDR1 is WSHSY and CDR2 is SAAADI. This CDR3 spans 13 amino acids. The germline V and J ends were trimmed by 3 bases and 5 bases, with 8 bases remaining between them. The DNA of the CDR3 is TGCGCCAGCAGTGATTCCGTCTATCAGCCCCAGCATTTT. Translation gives CASSDSVYQPQHF.

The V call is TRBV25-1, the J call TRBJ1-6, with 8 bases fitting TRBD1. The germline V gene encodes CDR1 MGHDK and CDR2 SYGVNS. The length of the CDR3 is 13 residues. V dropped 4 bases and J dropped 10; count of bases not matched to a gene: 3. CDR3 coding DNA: TGTGCCAGCAGTGGGCAGGGGGCGTCACCCCTCCACTTT. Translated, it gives CASSGQGASPLHF.

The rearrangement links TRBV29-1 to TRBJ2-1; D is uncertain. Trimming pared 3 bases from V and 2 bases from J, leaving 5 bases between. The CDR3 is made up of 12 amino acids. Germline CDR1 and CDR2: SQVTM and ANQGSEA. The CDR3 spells CSVDRTYNEQFF. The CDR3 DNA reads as TGCAGCGTTGACAGAACCTACAATGAGCAGTTCTTC.

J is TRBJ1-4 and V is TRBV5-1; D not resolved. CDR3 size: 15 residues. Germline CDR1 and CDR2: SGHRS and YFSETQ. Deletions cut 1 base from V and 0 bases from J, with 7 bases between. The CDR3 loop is CASSLNSATNEKLFF. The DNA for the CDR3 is TGCGCCAGCAGCTTGAACAGTGCAACTAATGAAAAACTGTTTTTT.

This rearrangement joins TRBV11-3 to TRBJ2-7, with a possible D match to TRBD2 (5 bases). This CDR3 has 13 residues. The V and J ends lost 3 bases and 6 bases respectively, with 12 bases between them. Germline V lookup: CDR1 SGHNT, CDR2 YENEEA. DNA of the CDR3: TGTGCCAGCAGCTTGAGGGCTAGCACCGAGCAGTACTTC. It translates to CASSLRASTEQYF. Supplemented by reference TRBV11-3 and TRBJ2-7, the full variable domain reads EAGVVQSPRYKIIEKKQPVAFWCNPISGHNTLYWYLQNLGQGPELLIRYENEEAVDDSQLPKDRFSAERLKGVDSTLKIQPAELGDSAVYLCASSLRASTEQYFGPGTRLTVT.

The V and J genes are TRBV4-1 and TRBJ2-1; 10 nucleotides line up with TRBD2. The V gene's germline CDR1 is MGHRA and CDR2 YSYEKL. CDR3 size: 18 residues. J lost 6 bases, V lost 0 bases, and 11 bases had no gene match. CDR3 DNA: TGCGCCAGCAGCCAAGATCAAACCCCGAGCGGGAGGGTCAATGAGCAGTTCTTC. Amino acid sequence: CASSQDQTPSGRVNEQFF.

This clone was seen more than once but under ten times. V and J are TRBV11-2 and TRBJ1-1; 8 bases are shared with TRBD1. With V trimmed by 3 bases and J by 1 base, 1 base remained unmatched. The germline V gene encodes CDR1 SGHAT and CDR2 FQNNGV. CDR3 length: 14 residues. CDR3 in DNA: TGTGCCAGCAGCTTGGGACAGGCGAACACTGAAGCTTTCTTT. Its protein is CASSLGQANTEAFF.

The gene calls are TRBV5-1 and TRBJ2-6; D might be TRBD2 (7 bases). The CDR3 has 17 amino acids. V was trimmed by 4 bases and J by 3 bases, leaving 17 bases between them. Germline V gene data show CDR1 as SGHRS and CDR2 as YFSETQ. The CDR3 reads CASSVVTGGSGANVLTF. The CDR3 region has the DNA TGCGCCAGCAGCGTCGTTACGGGGGGCAGTGGGGCCAACGTCCTGACTTTC.

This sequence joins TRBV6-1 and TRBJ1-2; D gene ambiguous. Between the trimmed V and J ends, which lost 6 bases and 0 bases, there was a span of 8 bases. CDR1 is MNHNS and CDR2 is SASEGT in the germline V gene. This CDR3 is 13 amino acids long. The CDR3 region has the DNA TGTGCCAGCAGCGTTCACGCTAACTATGGCTACACCTTC. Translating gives CASSVHANYGYTF.